Listed below are T cell receptor beta chains from one sample, sequenced in a study of T cells after yellow fever vaccination. TCRdb fed the 5' RACE reads into MiXCR, producing one record per CDR3 protein. The repertoire holds over 250,000 distinct CDR3 sequences, with 5.2% as singletons. This material consisted of CD4+ T cells sorted from PBMCs, taken on the day of the yellow fever booster vaccination. These TCRs come from a man younger than 35 who received the YFV17D yellow fever vaccine. Both conserved end residues are part of each CDR3. The size entry is marked missing in some rows and otherwise reads once, few, many or a size class.

many	TRBV9	TRBJ2-7	CASSAVPGTDHYEQYF
many	TRBV5-1	TRBJ1-1	CASSLYQLNTEAFF
.	TRBV3-1	TRBJ2-1	CASSQGHVAYNEQFF
.	TRBV5-4	TRBJ2-5	CASSLPQRETQYF
few	TRBV20-1	TRBJ2-5	CSARGAGAPRGTQYF
.	TRBV11-2	TRBJ2-3	CASSLGFFTDTQYF
.	TRBV2	TRBJ2-7	CASSQDIYEQYF
few	TRBV7-2	TRBJ2-5	CASRPGAGGPETQYF
few	TRBV5-1	TRBJ2-1	CASSFRQAYEQFF
.	TRBV11-2	TRBJ2-7	CASSFGSPSYEQYF
.	TRBV4-2	TRBJ2-5	CASSQVRRGRQETQYF